This T cell receptor (beta chain) was profiled in a study of early T cells in non-severe SARS-CoV-2 infection (dated by TCRdb to the early 2020s). Background for the entire study: Because TCR sequencing was done on bulk RNA from unsorted whole blood, the alpha and beta chains could not be paired. Results the study describes overall, beyond this receptor: VDJdb matching was skewed toward anti-spike CD8 responses and likely underestimated virus-specific expansions by missing private and CD4 specificities.

At least ten counts were recorded for this clonotype. Its antigen target is currently unknown. Base-call qualities are not available, and no considerably larger clone is one nucleotide away. A case-control design nested within a healthcare worker cohort in London, UK, was used, with weekly nasopharyngeal swab PCR tests and blood sampling performed. Healthcare workers were recruited between 23 and 31 March 2020, during the week of the UK lockdown, and were followed weekly for up to roughly 15 weeks. Receptor amplification or capture employed 5' RACE. Sequencing was performed on a NextSeq 500. To correct for sequencing error and PCR bias, the TCR library protocol tagged individual cDNA molecules with unique molecular identifiers. TCR alpha and beta chains were both sequenced, and the abundances of alpha and beta sequences in each sample were closely correlated with each other. The authors' analysis ran thus. Decombinator V4 was used to perform V gene, J gene and CDR3 annotation of TCR sequences. Expanded TCRs were defined as changing significantly between any two time points under a Poisson model with p below 0.0001. TCR abundances were normalised to the total number of TCRs sequenced per sample and expressed as counts per million. TRAV1-2 paired with TRAJ12, TRAJ20 or TRAJ33 defined MAIT TCRs, while TRAV10 paired with TRAJ18 defined iNKT TCRs. A search of VDJdb, accessed on 1 November 2021, was run for TCRs annotated to CMV, EBV and SARS-CoV-2, with TCRs annotated for multiple antigens excluded. TCRdb redid the processing of the public reads, applying fastp at Q25 and MiXCR, and retained in-frame beta chains. Each entry merges the rows of one CDR3 protein and shows their most common DNA and genes. TCRdb, rather than the study authors, made the V and J calls. The sample yields 65,000 to 85,000 distinct CDR3 sequences; 11% were counted once. 3% to 4.5% of the sample is held by the ten biggest clonotypes.

The germline V gene (reference sequence) specifies SEHNR as CDR1 and FQNEAQ as CDR2. The CDR3 starts with the cysteine, ends with the phenylalanine, and has 12 residues. The kept DNA is CDR3 alone, 36 bases in frame from the first base. Trimming takes 1 base from V and 4 bases from J, and the germline ends sit 2 bases apart. The source of this sequence is an adult who was a healthcare worker with PCR-confirmed SARS-CoV-2 infection or an uninfected control (not recorded which). Source material: whole blood. The chain is made from TRBV7-9 and TRBJ2-1; no confident D gene assignment can be made. The DNA sequence is as follows: TGTGCCAGCAGCTTAGTGTACAATGAGCAGTTCTTC. The encoded protein is CASSLVYNEQFF.